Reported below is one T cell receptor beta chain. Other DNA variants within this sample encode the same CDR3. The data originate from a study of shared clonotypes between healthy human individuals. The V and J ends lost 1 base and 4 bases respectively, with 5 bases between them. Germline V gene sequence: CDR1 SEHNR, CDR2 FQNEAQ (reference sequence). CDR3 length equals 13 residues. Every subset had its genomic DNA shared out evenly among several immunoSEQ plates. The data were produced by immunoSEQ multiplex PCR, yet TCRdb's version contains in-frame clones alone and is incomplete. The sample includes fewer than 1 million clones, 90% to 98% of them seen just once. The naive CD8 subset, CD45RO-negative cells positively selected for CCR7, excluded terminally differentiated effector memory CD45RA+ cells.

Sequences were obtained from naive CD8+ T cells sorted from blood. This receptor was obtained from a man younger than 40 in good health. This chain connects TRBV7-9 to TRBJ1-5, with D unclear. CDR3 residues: CASSLDRNQPQHF. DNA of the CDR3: TGTGCCAGCAGCTTAGACCGAAATCAGCCCCAGCATTTT.